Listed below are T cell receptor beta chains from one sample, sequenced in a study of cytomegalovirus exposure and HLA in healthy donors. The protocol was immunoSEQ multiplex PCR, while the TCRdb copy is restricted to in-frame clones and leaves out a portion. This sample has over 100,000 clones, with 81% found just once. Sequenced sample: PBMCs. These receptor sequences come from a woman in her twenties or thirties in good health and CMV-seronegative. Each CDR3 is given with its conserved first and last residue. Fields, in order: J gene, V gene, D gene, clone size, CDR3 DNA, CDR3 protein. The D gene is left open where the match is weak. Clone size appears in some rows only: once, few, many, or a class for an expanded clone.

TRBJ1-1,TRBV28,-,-,TGTGCCAGCAGTTTCTGGGGGGAGAACACTGAAGCTTTCTTT,CASSFWGENTEAFF
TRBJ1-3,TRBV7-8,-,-,TGTGCCAGCAGCTTAGGAGGAGAATACTCTGGAAACACCATATATTTT,CASSLGGEYSGNTIYF
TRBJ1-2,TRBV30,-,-,TGTGCCTGGAGTGCCCCACGGAAGGGGGTAGATGGCTACACCTTC,CAWSAPRKGVDGYTF
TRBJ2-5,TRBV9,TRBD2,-,TGTGCCAGCAGCCTCGGGACTAGTGGAGAGACCCAGTACTTC,CASSLGTSGETQYF
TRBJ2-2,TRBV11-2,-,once,TGTGCCAGCAGCTTAAACGGGAGGTTAAAAGGGGGGAACACCGGGGAGCTGTTTTTT,CASSLNGRLKGGNTGELFF
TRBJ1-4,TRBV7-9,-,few,TGTGCCAGCAGCGACTGGGGCCGTGAAAAACTGTTTTTT,CASSDWGREKLFF
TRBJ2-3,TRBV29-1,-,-,TGCAGCGTACAACAGAAGTTCACAGATACGCAGTATTTT,CSVQQKFTDTQYF
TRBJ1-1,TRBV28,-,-,TGTGCCAGCAACCTTTATAGGGGTCGGACTGAAGCTTTCTTT,CASNLYRGRTEAFF
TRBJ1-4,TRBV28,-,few,TGTGCCAGCAGTGCGGGGTTAACTAATGAAAAACTGTTTTTT,CASSAGLTNEKLFF
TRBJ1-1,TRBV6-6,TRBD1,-,TGTGCCAGCAGTCCCCAGGGGGACACTGAAGCTTTCTTT,CASSPQGDTEAFF
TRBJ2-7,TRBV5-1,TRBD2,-,TGCGCCAGCAGCTTCTACTCTAGCGGAAGTTACGAGCAGTACTTC,CASSFYSSGSYEQYF
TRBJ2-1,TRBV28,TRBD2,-,TGTGCCAGCACCGACGGACTAGCGGGAGTCAATGAGCAGTTCTTC,CASTDGLAGVNEQFF
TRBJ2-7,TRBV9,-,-,TGTGCCAGCAGCGTACGTCCCGGGAGCTCCTACGAGCAGTACTTC,CASSVRPGSSYEQYF
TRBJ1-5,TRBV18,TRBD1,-,TGTGCCAGCTCAACGGGACAGGGGGAACAGCCCCAGCATTTT,CASSTGQGEQPQHF
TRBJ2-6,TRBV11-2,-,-,TGTGCCAGCAGCCGGGACATAGTCTCTGGGGCCAACGTCCTGACTTTC,CASSRDIVSGANVLTF
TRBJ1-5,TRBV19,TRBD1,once,TGTGCCAGTAGTGCCCCCGGGACGGGACAGGGGATGCCCCAGCATTTT,CASSAPGTGQGMPQHF
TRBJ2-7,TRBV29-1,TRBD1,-,TGCAGCGTTGCTATCGGACAGGGAATCGGATACGAGCAGTACTTC,CSVAIGQGIGYEQYF
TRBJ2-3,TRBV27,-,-,TGTGCCAGCTCCTCGGTCCAGGCGGGGCGCACAGATACGCAGTATTTT,CASSSVQAGRTDTQYF
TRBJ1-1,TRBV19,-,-,TGTGCCAGTAAGTCCGGGGGGTCGGGGACTGAAGCTTTCTTT,CASKSGGSGTEAFF
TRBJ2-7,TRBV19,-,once,TGTGCCAGTAGTGATCGGGCGGGATTGAACGAGCAGTACTTC,CASSDRAGLNEQYF
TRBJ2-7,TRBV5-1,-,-,TGCGCCAGCAGCTCGGAGGACAGATTTTATACACAGCAGTACTTC,CASSSEDRFYTQQYF
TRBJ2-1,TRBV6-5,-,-,TGTGCCAGCAGACGGAGTCCTCGGTACAATGAGCAGTTCTTC,CASRRSPRYNEQFF
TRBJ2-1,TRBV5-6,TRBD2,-,TGTGCCAGCAGCTCTGGAACTAGCGGTGAGCAGTTCTTC,CASSSGTSGEQFF
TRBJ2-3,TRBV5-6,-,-,TGTGCCAGCAGCTTGGCGACTAGCACAGATACGCAGTATTTT,CASSLATSTDTQYF
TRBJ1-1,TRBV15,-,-,TGTGCCACCAGTGAGAGAATGAACACTGAAGCTTTCTTT,CATSERMNTEAFF
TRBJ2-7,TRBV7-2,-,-,TGTGCCAGCAGCTTAGCGGCATTAATCGCCGGGACTGTGACCTACGAGCAGTACTTC,CASSLAALIAGTVTYEQYF
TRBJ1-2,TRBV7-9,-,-,TGTGCCAGCAGCTTAAATTTCCGCTATGGCTACACCTTC,CASSLNFRYGYTF
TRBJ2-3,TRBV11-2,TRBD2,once,TGTGCCAGCAGCTTAGGGACTAGCGGGTTCCTGGATCAGTATTTT,CASSLGTSGFLDQYF
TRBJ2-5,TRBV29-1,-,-,TGCAGCGTCGGGTCAGGGAGGTCGGAGACCCAGTACTTC,CSVGSGRSETQYF
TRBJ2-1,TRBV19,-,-,TGTGCCAGTAGTATAGATGCTAAGCCCTACAATGAGCAGTTCTTC,CASSIDAKPYNEQFF
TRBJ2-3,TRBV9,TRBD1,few,TGTGCCAGCAGCCCCTCGGGACAGACAGATACGCAGTATTTT,CASSPSGQTDTQYF
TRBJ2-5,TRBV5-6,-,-,TGTGCCAGCAGCGGGAGGGGGTTCGGGCAAGAGACCCAGTACTTC,CASSGRGFGQETQYF
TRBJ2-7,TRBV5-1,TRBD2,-,TGCGCCAGCAGCCCCTTAGCGGGAGGGGGAAGCTCCTACGAGCAGTACTTC,CASSPLAGGGSSYEQYF
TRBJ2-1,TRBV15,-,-,TGTGCCACCAGACTGTCGGGAGCCTCCGCTCCGGAGCAGTTCTTC,CATRLSGASAPEQFF
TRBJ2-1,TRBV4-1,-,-,TGCGCCAGTACTAAGAGGGATGGAGGCAACAATGAGCAGTTCTTC,CASTKRDGGNNEQFF
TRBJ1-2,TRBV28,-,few,TGTGCCAGCAGTTTATTAGGGGGGGCGGACGGAAACTATGGCTACACCTTC,CASSLLGGADGNYGYTF
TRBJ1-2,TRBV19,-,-,TGTGCCAGTAGTACGACCGCCGAGGGCGGCTACTATGGCTACACCTTC,CASSTTAEGGYYGYTF
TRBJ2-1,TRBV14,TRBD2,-,TGTGCCAGCAGCCAAGGACTAGCGGGTTTATATGAGCAGTTCTTC,CASSQGLAGLYEQFF
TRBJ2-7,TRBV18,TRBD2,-,TGTGCCAGCTCACCTAATGGAGGTAGCGGGGCCGAGCAGTACTTC,CASSPNGGSGAEQYF
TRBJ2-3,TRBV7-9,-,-,TGTGCCAGCAGCCACCAGTCGGGGGGCAACACAGATACGCAGTATTTT,CASSHQSGGNTDTQYF
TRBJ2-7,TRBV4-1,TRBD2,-,TGCGCCAGCAGCAGAAATAGCGGGGGCCTCTACGAGCAGTACTTC,CASSRNSGGLYEQYF
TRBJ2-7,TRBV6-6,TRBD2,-,TGTGCCAGCAGTTACTCTGCGGCGGGAGTCTACGAGCAGTACTTC,CASSYSAAGVYEQYF
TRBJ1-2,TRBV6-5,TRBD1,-,TGTGCCAGCAGTTACGCGGCGAGAGGGGGCGACTATGGCTACACCTTC,CASSYAARGGDYGYTF